The present TCR beta chain was sequenced within a study of shared clonotypes between healthy human individuals. Overall study results and limits: Naive CD4 clonotype sharing across four donors was 4% to 5.5%.

Per germline, CDR1 LGHNA and CDR2 YSLEER. The V segment lost 4 bases and the J segment 0 bases; nucleotides outside the gene matches: 12. The CDR3 extends over 17 amino acids. The data were produced by immunoSEQ multiplex PCR, yet TCRdb's version contains in-frame clones alone and is incomplete. The table shows about 1 million clones, with 75% occurring only once. To note about this clone: What it binds is unknown.

The TCR was taken from a man between 18 and 35 years old in good health. The specimen was memory CD4+ T cells sorted from blood. Subset of the sample: CD45RA-negative fraction. The chain carries TRBV4-3 and TRBJ2-7; 7 nucleotides align to TRBD1. Here the CDR3 DNA reads TGCGCCAGCAGCCGTACAACCGGGACAGAGAGCTCCTACGAGCAGTACTTC. It encodes CASSRTTGTESSYEQYF.